This T cell receptor beta chain was sequenced for a study of cytomegalovirus exposure and HLA in healthy donors. In the study overall: As an earlier analysis found, roughly 180 million T cells yielded some 120 million unique TCR beta sequences. The Caucasian-associated ancestry cluster contained about 80% of the approximately 430 genotyped donors. Study-level results: Association with HLA alleles at 0.05 false discovery rate was found for 16,951 TCR beta sequences in a later analysis.

13 Jbeta primers and 60 Vbeta primers were used for the PCR. The repertoire was sequenced with immunoSEQ multiplex PCR; TCRdb's copy has only in-frame clones and lacks some. The sample carries over 90,000 clones, roughly three fifths recorded once. This clone showed up many times. Its target is not known. The CDR3 covers 14 residues. Between the trimmed V and J ends, which lost 4 bases and 2 bases, there was a span of 12 bases. The germline gives CDR1 MNHNY, CDR2 SVGAGI (reference sequence). The chain links TRBV6-6 to TRBJ2-7; D may be TRBD2 (6 bases). This receptor was taken from a man aged 60-69 years in good health and CMV-seronegative. The material sequenced was PBMCs. The CDR3 nucleotides read TGTGCCAGCAGTTTGACTAGTTCCACCTACGAGCAGTACTTC. Its translation: CASSLTSSTYEQYF.